This TCR beta chain came from a study of T cell clones after liver transplantation (dated by TCRdb to about 2019). Study-wide context: ITN030ST, the source of the samples, was a randomized trial that attempted immunosuppression withdrawal within 2 years of liver transplantation. Donor-reactive T cell clones were identified using TCRbeta sequencing after a pre-transplant mixed lymphocyte reaction and were then followed in post-transplant blood. As an antigen-independent comparator for the donor-reactive sequences, third party-reactive TCRbeta sequences from pre-transplant MLRs were identified as well. Of the eight recipients, a few were HCV-positive, while the remaining recipients had been transplanted for non-autoimmune, non-viral indications. Subjects received no induction therapy and standard immunosuppression until randomization at 12-24 months post-transplant. Tolerance was defined as complete withdrawal of immunosuppression for at least one year without a rise in liver enzymes beyond twice the upper limit of normal. Blood samples were collected pre-transplant, pre-randomization before withdrawal, and post-randomization after either full withdrawal or failed withdrawal. The study cohort included 8 liver transplant recipients, of whom 3 were classified as tolerant and 5 as non-tolerant. Broader findings and caveats from the paper: In two subjects, low numbers of available donor cells limited the measurable donor-reactive repertoire. The conclusions were considered preliminary, being limited by small, heterogeneous patient numbers and non-standardized post-transplant time points. Because allograft tissue specimens were not available, migration of donor-reactive T cells into the graft, rather than deletion, may have occurred. In most of the 8 subjects, regardless of tolerance or HCV status, circulating donor-reactive CD4 TCRbeta sequences dropped significantly post-transplant. Donor-reactive sequences decreased more than third party-reactive sequences, which suggests partial antigen-specific deletion that was not related to withdrawal success. After accounting for repertoire turnover, donor-reactive detection was significantly reduced in 7 of 8 subjects for CD4 and 8 of 8 for CD8.

Unstimulated PBMCs, after thawing, were stained for CD3, CD4 and CD8 and then FACS-sorted into CD3+CD4+ and CD3+CD8+ populations. Each of the 8 studied subjects was randomized to immunosuppression withdrawal. Genomic DNA was isolated with the Qiagen DNeasy Blood and Tissue Kit. Cut back by 0 bases and 1 base, the V and J ends lie 10 bases apart. The CDR3 runs 16 amino acids, cysteine and phenylalanine included. Here the CDR3 DNA is all that survives: 48 bases in frame from base 1. CDR1 SGDLS and CDR2 YYNGEE are derived from the germline V gene. High-throughput TCRbeta CDR3 sequencing of frozen genomic DNA was performed by immunoSEQ, with PCR amplification, mapping, bias correction and internal controls included. As for how the authors treated the data: Productive rearrangements were kept, and unique TCRbeta sequences were defined by CDR3 nucleotide sequence plus V and J gene. Donor-reactive sequences required at least 5-fold expansion in CFSE-low cells versus unstimulated pre-transplant cells and at least 0.01% frequency. To ensure at least 90% detection power, minimum frequency thresholds were set for each subject based on that subject's lowest-template unstimulated sample. Jensen-Shannon divergence between the top 1000 TCRbeta sequences after and before transplant was used to measure repertoire turnover. Changes in detection of donor-reactive sequences were assessed with two-sided Fisher's exact tests. In TCRdb, the immuneACCESS table is reduced to in-frame sequences with V and J assigned. These tables do not hold every clone; where another copy was compared, an unresolved V gene accounts for under half, and the others remain unexplained. The V and J calls and clone size were taken over from that table, and D and trimming were inferred from the DNA. The table for this sample lists more than 95,000 clones; around four fifths of them were counted only once. Clones ranked in the top ten supply roughly 3.1% of the sample.

Turning to this clone: This clone's antigen is unknown. Within one base of it there is no much larger clone, and no base qualities were kept.

The chain joins TRBV9 to TRBJ2-2, with the D call perhaps TRBD1 or TRBD2, each one matching 6 bases. The receptor was derived from a human patient who received a liver transplant. A transplant means some T cells may be of graft donor rather than patient origin. Material: CD4+ T cells from blood, obtained approximately 50 months after liver transplant. The CDR3 loop reads CASSVGGGKNTGELFF. The DNA is TGTGCCAGCAGCGTAGGAGGGGGGAAGAACACCGGGGAGCTGTTTTTT.